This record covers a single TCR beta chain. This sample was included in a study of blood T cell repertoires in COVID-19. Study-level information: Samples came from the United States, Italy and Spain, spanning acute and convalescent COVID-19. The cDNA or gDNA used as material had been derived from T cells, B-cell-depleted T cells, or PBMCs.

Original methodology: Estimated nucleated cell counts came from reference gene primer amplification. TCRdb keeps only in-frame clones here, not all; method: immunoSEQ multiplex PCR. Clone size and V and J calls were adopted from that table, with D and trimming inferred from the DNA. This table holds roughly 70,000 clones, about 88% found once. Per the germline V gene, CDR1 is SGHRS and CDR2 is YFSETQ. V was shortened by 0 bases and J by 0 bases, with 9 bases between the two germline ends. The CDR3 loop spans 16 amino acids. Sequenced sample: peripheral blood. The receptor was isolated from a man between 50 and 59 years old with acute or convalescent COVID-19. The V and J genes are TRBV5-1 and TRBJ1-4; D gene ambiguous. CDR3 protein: CASSLVPSPTNEKLFF. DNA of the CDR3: TGCGCCAGCAGCTTGGTTCCGAGCCCAACTAATGAAAAACTGTTTTTT. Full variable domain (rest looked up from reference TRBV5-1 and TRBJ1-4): KAGVTQTPRYLIKTRGQQVTLSCSPISGHRSVSWYQQTPGQGLQFLFEYFSETQRNKGNFPGRFSGRQFSNSRSEMNVSTLELGDSALYLCASSLVPSPTNEKLFFGSGTQLSVL.